These T cell receptor beta chains were read from a single sample in a study of blood T cells in healthy people across ages. Each CDR3 protein gets one entry after TCRdb re-called the 5' RACE reads with MiXCR. The repertoire has around 1,100,000 distinct CDR3 sequences, 30% to 40% of them found once; the top ten carry around 14%. The sequenced sample was blood. The receptors here all came from a young man in good health. Both conserved end residues are part of each CDR3. A D gene is named only where the DNA matches it firmly. The size entry is marked missing in some rows and otherwise reads once, few, many or a size class.

>few|TRBV20-1|NA|TRBJ2-1
CSAIGGRGPNEQFF
TGCAGTGCTATCGGAGGGCGGGGTCCCAATGAGCAGTTCTTC
>many|TRBV10-3|NA|TRBJ2-1
CAIKGDGLQGQFF
TGTGCCATCAAGGGGGACGGTTTACAGGGGCAGTTCTTC
>NA|TRBV3-1|NA|TRBJ2-5
CASSQEPPREETQYF
TGTGCCAGCAGCCAAGAACCTCCCAGGGAAGAGACCCAGTACTTC
>few|TRBV29-1|NA|TRBJ2-5
CSVEEPGPEWRETQYF
TGCAGCGTTGAAGAACCGGGCCCTGAATGGAGAGAGACCCAGTACTTC
>NA|TRBV7-8|TRBD2|TRBJ2-5
CASGQRGGRTETQYF
TGTGCCAGCGGACAGCGGGGGGGCCGCACGGAGACCCAGTACTTC
>NA|TRBV14|NA|TRBJ2-3
CASSQDSRRLLPDTQYF
TGTGCCAGCAGCCAAGATTCCCGGAGGCTACTCCCAGATACGCAGTATTTT
>NA|TRBV12-3/TRBV12-4|NA|TRBJ1-2
CASSAVVRAGYTF
TGTGCCAGCAGCGCTGTCGTAAGGGCTGGCTACACCTTC
>NA|TRBV28|NA|TRBJ2-1
CASSPGAVLGPRFF
TGTGCCAGCAGCCCCGGGGCGGTACTAGGCCCCCGGTTCTTC
>few|TRBV20-1|NA|TRBJ2-3
CSAIPSMETDTQYF
TGCAGTGCTATTCCGAGCATGGAGACAGATACGCAGTATTTT
>many|TRBV5-5|TRBD2|TRBJ2-1
CASSLGTSAYNEQFF
TGTGCCAGCAGCTTAGGGACTAGCGCCTACAATGAGCAGTTCTTC
>NA|TRBV6-5|TRBD2|TRBJ2-7
CASSRITSGGSYEQYF
TGTGCCAGCAGTAGGATCACTAGCGGGGGAAGCTACGAGCAGTACTTC
>NA|TRBV3-1|NA|TRBJ1-2
CASSPPGDRIYGYTF
TGTGCCAGCAGCCCCCCCGGTGACAGGATCTATGGCTACACCTTC
>NA|TRBV20-1|NA|TRBJ1-5
CSARASSGLVHF
TGCAGTGCTAGAGCCTCCTCGGGGTTGGTGCATTTT
>few|TRBV7-9|NA|TRBJ2-5
CASSVGTNQETQYF
TGTGCCAGCAGCGTCGGGACAAACCAAGAGACCCAGTACTTC
>NA|TRBV20-1|NA|TRBJ2-7
CSARGRAASSYEQYF
TGCAGTGCTAGAGGCCGGGCGGCGAGCTCCTACGAGCAGTACTTC
>few|TRBV2|TRBD1|TRBJ2-7
CASGSDRDVEQYF
TGTGCCAGCGGCTCGGACAGGGACGTCGAGCAGTACTTC
>NA|TRBV27|NA|TRBJ1-5
CASSLLGRQFNQPQHF
TGTGCCAGCAGTTTATTGGGAAGACAGTTCAATCAGCCCCAGCATTTT
>NA|TRBV6-5|NA|TRBJ1-4
CASSYSSGMVNEKLFF
TGTGCCAGCAGTTACTCCTCAGGGATGGTCAATGAAAAACTGTTTTTT
>NA|TRBV29-1|NA|TRBJ2-7
CSVEEVVGPEQYF
TGCAGCGTTGAAGAGGTAGTGGGCCCCGAGCAGTACTTC
>few|TRBV7-9|TRBD1|TRBJ2-1
CASAVRQGLWNEQFF
TGTGCCAGCGCCGTAAGACAGGGGCTCTGGAATGAGCAGTTCTTC
>NA|TRBV20-1|NA|TRBJ1-1
CSARGVGFATMNTEAFF
TGCAGTGCTAGGGGGGTGGGGTTTGCGACTATGAACACTGAAGCTTTCTTT
>NA|TRBV12-3/TRBV12-4|NA|TRBJ2-3
CASSFVSGVGTDTQYF
TGTGCCAGCAGTTTCGTGTCGGGGGTGGGCACAGATACGCAGTATTTT
>many|TRBV7-8|NA|TRBJ1-2
CASSASSGHTYGYTF
TGTGCCAGCAGCGCATCTAGTGGCCATACCTATGGCTACACCTTC
>NA|TRBV20-1|NA|TRBJ2-7
CMINYEQYF
TGCATGATTAACTACGAGCAGTACTTC
>NA|TRBV4-3|TRBD2|TRBJ2-3
CASSLGLVYSSTDTQYF
TGCGCCAGCAGTCTGGGACTAGTCTATTCTAGCACAGATACGCAGTATTTT